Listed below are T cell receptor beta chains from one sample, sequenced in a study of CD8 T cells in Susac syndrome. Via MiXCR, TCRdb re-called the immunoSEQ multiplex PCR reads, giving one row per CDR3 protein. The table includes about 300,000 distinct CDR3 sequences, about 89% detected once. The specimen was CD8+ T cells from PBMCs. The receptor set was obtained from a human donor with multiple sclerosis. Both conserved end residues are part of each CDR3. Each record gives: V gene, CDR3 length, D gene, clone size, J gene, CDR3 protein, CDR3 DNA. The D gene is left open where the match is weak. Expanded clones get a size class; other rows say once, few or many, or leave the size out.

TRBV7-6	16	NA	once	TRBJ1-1	CASSLGGWAGNTEAFF	TGTGCCAGCAGCTTAGGAGGTTGGGCAGGGAACACTGAAGCTTTCTTT
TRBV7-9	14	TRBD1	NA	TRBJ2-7	CASRGQRTGIEQYF	TGTGCCAGCAGAGGTCAACGGACAGGGATCGAGCAGTACTTC
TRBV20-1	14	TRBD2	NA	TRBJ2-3	CSARGLAGKDTQYF	TGCAGTGCACGGGGACTAGCGGGAAAAGATACGCAGTATTTT
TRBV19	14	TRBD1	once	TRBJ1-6	CASMRQGYNSPLHF	TGTGCCAGTATGCGACAGGGGTATAATTCACCCCTCCACTTT
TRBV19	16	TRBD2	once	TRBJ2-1	CASSAGLAGPYNEQFF	TGTGCCAGTAGTGCGGGACTAGCGGGACCCTACAATGAGCAGTTCTTC
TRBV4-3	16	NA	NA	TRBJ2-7	CASSQDRQLRSYEQYF	TGCGCCAGCAGCCAAGATAGGCAGCTTCGATCCTACGAGCAGTACTTC
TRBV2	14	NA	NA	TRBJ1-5	CASSEPDGRGPQHF	TGTGCCAGCAGCGAACCGGACGGTCGCGGGCCCCAGCATTTT
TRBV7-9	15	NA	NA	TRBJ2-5	CASSRLSGAQETQYF	TGTGCCAGCAGTCGACTCTCAGGGGCACAAGAGACCCAGTACTTC
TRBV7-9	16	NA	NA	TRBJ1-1	CASSQRTAEGNTEAFF	TGTGCCAGCAGCCAGCGGACAGCGGAGGGGAACACTGAAGCTTTCTTT
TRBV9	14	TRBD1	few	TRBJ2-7	CASSSGTGGAEQYF	TGTGCCAGCAGCTCCGGGACAGGGGGTGCCGAGCAGTACTTC
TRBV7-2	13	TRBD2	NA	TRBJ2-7	CASSDMAGGLQYF	TGTGCCAGCAGCGATATGGCGGGAGGATTGCAGTACTTC
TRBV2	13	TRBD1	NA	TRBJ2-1	CASMGQGGNEQFF	TGTGCCAGCATGGGACAGGGGGGCAATGAGCAGTTCTTC
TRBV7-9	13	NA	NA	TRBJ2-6	CASRSGGANVLTF	TGTGCCAGCAGGTCGGGGGGGGCCAACGTCCTGACTTTC
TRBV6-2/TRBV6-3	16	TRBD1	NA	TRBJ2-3	CASRTGGRPGTDTQYF	TGTGCCAGCAGGACAGGGGGCCGGCCGGGCACAGATACGCAGTATTTT
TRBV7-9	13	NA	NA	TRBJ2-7	CASSLSSSYEQYF	TGTGCCAGCAGTTTATCGTCCTCCTACGAGCAGTACTTC
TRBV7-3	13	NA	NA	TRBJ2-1	CASSLIGYNEQFF	TGTGCCAGCAGCTTAATTGGTTACAATGAGCAGTTCTTC
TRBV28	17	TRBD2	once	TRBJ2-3	CASSFLAGGDGTDTQYF	TGTGCCAGCAGTTTCCTAGCGGGGGGCGACGGCACAGATACGCAGTATTTT
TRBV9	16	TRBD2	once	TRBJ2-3	CASSVGSGGGTDTQYF	TGTGCCAGCAGCGTAGGTTCGGGGGGGGGCACAGATACGCAGTATTTT
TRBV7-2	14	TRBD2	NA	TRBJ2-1	CASSLVPTSEEQFF	TGTGCCAGCAGCTTAGTCCCAACTAGCGAAGAGCAGTTCTTC
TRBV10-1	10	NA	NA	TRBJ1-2	CASTDGGYTF	TGCGCCAGCACGGATGGCGGCTACACCTTC
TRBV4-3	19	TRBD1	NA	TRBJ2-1	CASSQAGTGVSVGWAEQFF	TGCGCCAGCAGCCAAGCCGGGACAGGGGTTTCTGTGGGCTGGGCAGAGCAGTTCTTC
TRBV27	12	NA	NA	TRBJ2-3	CASSPGTDTQYF	TGTGCCAGCAGTCCCGGTACAGATACGCAGTATTTT
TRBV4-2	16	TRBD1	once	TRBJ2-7	CASSQELGQGEDEQYF	TGTGCCAGCAGCCAAGAATTAGGGCAGGGGGAAGACGAGCAGTACTTC
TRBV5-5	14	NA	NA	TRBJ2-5	CASSLGRGTETQYF	TGTGCCAGCAGCTTGGGCAGGGGAACGGAGACCCAGTACTTC
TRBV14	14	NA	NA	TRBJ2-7	CASSQAWGFYEQYF	TGTGCCAGCAGCCAAGCCTGGGGGTTCTACGAGCAGTACTTC
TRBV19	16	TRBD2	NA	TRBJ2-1	CASSMIAGGLYNEQFF	TGTGCCAGTAGTATGATAGCGGGAGGGCTATACAATGAGCAGTTCTTC
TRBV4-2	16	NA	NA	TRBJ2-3	CASSPSEGTSTDTQYF	TGTGCCAGCAGCCCCTCAGAGGGAACTAGCACAGATACGCAGTATTTT
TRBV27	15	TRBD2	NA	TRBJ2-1	CASRLLGLANNEQFF	TGTGCCAGCAGACTCCTTGGACTAGCCAACAATGAGCAGTTCTTC
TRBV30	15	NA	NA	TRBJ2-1	CAWSVSIGVWNEQFF	TGTGCCTGGAGTGTCTCAATTGGGGTGTGGAATGAGCAGTTCTTC
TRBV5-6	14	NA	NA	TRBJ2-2	CASSLVQGTGELFF	TGTGCCAGCAGCTTGGTTCAGGGCACCGGGGAGCTGTTTTTT
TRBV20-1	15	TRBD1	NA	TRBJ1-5	CSAESRDRVNQPQHF	TGCAGTGCTGAGTCCCGGGACAGGGTAAATCAGCCCCAGCATTTT
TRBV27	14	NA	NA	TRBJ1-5	CASSFKALDQPQHF	TGTGCCAGCAGTTTTAAGGCACTTGATCAGCCCCAGCATTTT
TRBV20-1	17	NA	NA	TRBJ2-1	CSARATHPGASYNEQFF	TGCAGTGCTAGAGCTACACATCCGGGGGCTTCCTACAATGAGCAGTTCTTC
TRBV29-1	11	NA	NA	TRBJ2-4	CSVPGPGFQYF	TGCAGCGTCCCCGGACCGGGTTTTCAGTACTTC
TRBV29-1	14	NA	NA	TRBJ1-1	CSVAWAIMNTEAFF	TGCAGCGTCGCCTGGGCGATCATGAACACTGAAGCTTTCTTT
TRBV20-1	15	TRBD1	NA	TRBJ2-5	CSARPSRQGQETQYF	TGCAGTGCTAGACCTTCCCGACAGGGACAAGAGACCCAGTACTTC
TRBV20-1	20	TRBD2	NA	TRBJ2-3	CSASSLTSGKTAGVADTQYF	TGCAGTGCTAGTAGCCTGACTAGCGGAAAAACCGCCGGTGTCGCAGATACGCAGTATTTT